This T cell receptor (beta chain) was captured by sequencing in a study of CD8+CD57+ T cells in acquired aplastic anemia. The template for TCR beta VDJ and CDR3 sequence profiling was genomic DNA. Using its own MiXCR run on the reads, TCRdb lists one record per CDR3 protein. The sample has some 190,000 distinct CDR3 sequences; roughly half are singletons. The CDR3 length is 16 residues. The germline gives CDR1 SQVTM, CDR2 ANQGSEA. V dropped 6 bases and J dropped 7 bases, with 27 bases sitting between them. The rearrangement links TRBV29-1 to TRBJ1-1, with D maybe TRBD1 (6 bases). The receptor was derived from a human donor in good health, serving as a control. Sequencing was done on a sample of sorted CD4+, CD8+, or CD8+CD57+ T cells (not recorded which) from PBMCs. This chain's CDR3 is CSVRDSTGATPSEAFF. The DNA for the CDR3 is TGCAGCGTAAGGGACTCGACAGGCGCGACGCCCAGTGAAGCTTTCTTT.